This T cell receptor (beta chain) was recorded in a study of blood T cell repertoires in COVID-19. Study context: Sites across the United States, Italy and Spain contributed samples from acute and convalescent COVID-19. PBMCs, B-cell-depleted T cells, or T cells provided the cDNA or gDNA that made up the material.

Under the authors' procedure: Amplification from reference gene primers served as the basis for estimated nucleated cell counts. Profiled with immunoSEQ multiplex PCR; TCRdb holds only in-frame clones, not every one. D and trimming come from the DNA, and the V and J calls and clone size come from that table. The repertoire holds just under 150,000 clones, with about 85% as singletons. Trimming cost V 6 bases and J 6 bases; bases outside gene matches: 18. Germline CDR1 is SNHLY and CDR2 is FYNNEI. The CDR3 is made up of 19 amino acids. The material sequenced was peripheral blood. This sequence joins TRBV2 and TRBJ1-6, with 9 bases identical to TRBD1. The sequence was collected from a human donor with acute or convalescent COVID-19. The donor label of this sample is uncertain. Here the CDR3 reads CASSSAGTGLLGSNSPLHF. As DNA, the CDR3 is TGTGCCAGCAGCTCCGCCGGGACAGGGCTTCTCGGTAGTAATTCACCCCTCCACTTT. Supplemented by reference TRBV2 and TRBJ1-6, the full variable domain reads EPEVTQTPSHQVTQMGQEVILRCVPISNHLYFYWYRQILGQKVEFLVSFYNNEISEKSEIFDDQFSVERPDGSNFTLKIRSTKLEDSAMYFCASSSAGTGLLGSNSPLHFGNGTRLTVT.